This record concerns one T cell receptor beta chain sequence. This record comes from a study of PD-1 blockade in classical Hodgkin lymphoma. Described time point: cycle 4 day 1 (C4D1), after 6 weeks of nivolumab. Every patient was affected by relapse after autologous stem cell transplantation, while exposure to brentuximab vedotin was not uniform. Under best response, outcomes were complete response, partial response or progressive disease. Trimming at V came to 3 bases and at J to 13 bases, leaving 5 bases not matched to a gene. CDR3 length: 12 amino acids. CDR1 and CDR2 from the germline V gene are SEHNR and FQNEAQ (reference sequence). Measured with immunoSEQ multiplex PCR; TCRdb has only the in-frame clones, and not every one. The table records tens of thousands of clones, roughly nine tenths of them present only once.

The receptor was isolated from a human donor with classical Hodgkin lymphoma. The chain has TRBV7-9 and TRBJ2-3, with 9 nucleotides matching TRBD2. The material sequenced was peripheral blood mononuclear cells (PBMCs), taken before the fourth cycle of nivolumab. The CDR3 loop is CASSFPRGGKYF. The CDR3 DNA follows: TGTGCCAGCAGCTTCCCGCGGGGGGGCAAGTATTTT.